This TCR beta chain was captured by sequencing in a study of T cell changes during pregnancy in multiple sclerosis. Using immunoSEQ multiplex PCR, the repertoire was profiled, and TCRdb retains in-frame clones only, with some absent. The data hold about 130,000 clones, with roughly 95% observed a single time. This clone was seen a single time. This sequence originates from a female donor with multiple sclerosis, enrolled in a pregnancy study. This specimen consisted of peripheral blood, obtained after pregnancy.

CDR3 nucleotide sequence: TGCGCCAGCAGTCAATCAGGCGGGGGGAGGAATAACACTGAAGCTTTCTTT. This gives the protein CASSQSGGGRNNTEAFF. The chain combines TRBV23-1 with TRBJ1-1; D may be TRBD1 (5 bases). TRBV23-1 is noted as an ORF with a role that remains uncertain. Trimming pared 0 bases from V and 2 bases from J, leaving 16 bases between. This CDR3 has 17 residues.